This T cell receptor beta chain was recorded in a study of chemoradiotherapy in HPV16-positive cancers. General study points: During treatment, candidate HPV-specific clones and E7-related motifs expanded in tumor.

Sequenced by immunoSEQ multiplex PCR; TCRdb stores in-frame clones only, minus some. The table has about 10,000 clones, over 65% seen once. Samples were taken several times over chemoradiotherapy. V lost 3 bases to trimming and J lost 7 bases, with 19 bases between them. Germline CDR1 MDHEN, CDR2 SYDVKM. The length of the CDR3 is 15 residues. Of note for this clone: The antigen remains unidentified.

The TCR sequence derives from a human donor with HPV-associated anogenital cancer. This chain joins TRBV28 and TRBJ2-7, with a possible D match to TRBD2 (7 bases). The specimen was taken from a patient who underwent chemoradiotherapy. The CDR3 DNA sequence: TGTGCCAGCAGTTTTGGGGGGGCGGGGATCCGGGAGCAGTACTTC. Translated: CASSFGGAGIREQYF.